Listed below are T cell receptor beta chains from one sample, sequenced in a study of shared clonotypes between healthy human individuals. The data were produced by immunoSEQ multiplex PCR, yet TCRdb's version contains in-frame clones alone and is incomplete. The sample carries about 1,900,000 clones, less than 95% recorded once. The sample consisted of naive CD8+ T cells sorted from blood. These receptors came from a young man in good health. CDR3s include the opening cysteine and the closing phenylalanine or tryptophan. Each record gives: D gene, V gene, J gene, clone size, CDR3 DNA, CDR3 protein. The D gene is left open where the match is weak. Expanded clones get a size class; other rows say once, few or many, or leave the size out.

d_call: TRBD1
v_call: TRBV6-5
j_call: TRBJ2-2
clone_size: .
cdr3_nt: TGTGCCAGCACAATACAGGGGTCGAACACCGGGGAGCTGTTTTTT
cdr3_aa: CASTIQGSNTGELFF

d_call: .
v_call: TRBV28
j_call: TRBJ1-1
clone_size: .
cdr3_nt: TGTGCCAGCAGTAACCTTCCCAGGGCAGGGGAAGACACTGAAGCTTTCTTT
cdr3_aa: CASSNLPRAGEDTEAFF

d_call: TRBD1
v_call: TRBV7-9
j_call: TRBJ2-7
clone_size: .
cdr3_nt: TGTGCCAGCAGCCCAAGAGTTGGGACAGGGTCCGACGAGCAGTACTTC
cdr3_aa: CASSPRVGTGSDEQYF

d_call: .
v_call: TRBV7-8
j_call: TRBJ1-6
clone_size: .
cdr3_nt: TGTGCCAGCAGCTTATCGCCGACATCAGGGGTGGGTTCACCCCTCCACTTT
cdr3_aa: CASSLSPTSGVGSPLHF

d_call: TRBD1
v_call: TRBV28
j_call: TRBJ2-1
clone_size: .
cdr3_nt: TGTGCCAGCAGTTCCCCGGACAGGGGCCTCCTAGAGCAGTTCTTC
cdr3_aa: CASSSPDRGLLEQFF

d_call: .
v_call: TRBV25-1
j_call: TRBJ2-1
clone_size: once
cdr3_nt: TGTGCCAGCAGTGACCTCCTCTACAATGAGCAGTTCTTC
cdr3_aa: CASSDLLYNEQFF

d_call: TRBD1
v_call: TRBV5-4
j_call: TRBJ1-6
clone_size: .
cdr3_nt: TGTGCCAGCAGCTCCGGGACAGGTGTTAATTCACCCCTCCACTTT
cdr3_aa: CASSSGTGVNSPLHF

d_call: .
v_call: TRBV7-9
j_call: TRBJ2-2
clone_size: .
cdr3_nt: TGTGCCAGCAGCCTCGGTCGGGGGTCCGGGGAGCTGTTTTTT
cdr3_aa: CASSLGRGSGELFF

d_call: TRBD1
v_call: TRBV6-5
j_call: TRBJ2-2
clone_size: .
cdr3_nt: TGTGCCAGCAGTTACGGGACAGGCACCGGGGAGCTGTTTTTT
cdr3_aa: CASSYGTGTGELFF

d_call: .
v_call: TRBV10-2
j_call: TRBJ2-7
clone_size: .
cdr3_nt: TGCGCCAGCAGTGAGTTCCGGGGCCAAGGCGAGCAGTACTTC
cdr3_aa: CASSEFRGQGEQYF

d_call: .
v_call: TRBV15
j_call: TRBJ2-7
clone_size: .
cdr3_nt: TGTGCCACCAGCAGAGTCCCCGGGGGCGGCTCCTACGAGCAGTACTTC
cdr3_aa: CATSRVPGGGSYEQYF

d_call: .
v_call: TRBV27
j_call: TRBJ2-6
clone_size: once
cdr3_nt: TGTGCCAGCAGTTTGCGAGGGGAGGGGGCCAACGTCCTGACTTTC
cdr3_aa: CASSLRGEGANVLTF

d_call: .
v_call: TRBV2
j_call: TRBJ2-2
clone_size: .
cdr3_nt: TGTGCCAGCAGTGCGACAGAGCCGAACACCGGGGAGCTGTTTTTT
cdr3_aa: CASSATEPNTGELFF

d_call: .
v_call: TRBV9
j_call: TRBJ1-1
clone_size: .
cdr3_nt: TGTGCCAGCAGCGTAGGCGGGGGACACCTGAACACTGAAGCTTTCTTT
cdr3_aa: CASSVGGGHLNTEAFF

d_call: .
v_call: TRBV27
j_call: TRBJ1-2
clone_size: .
cdr3_nt: TGTGCCAGCACCAACGTAGGGAACGCTAACTATGGCTACACCTTC
cdr3_aa: CASTNVGNANYGYTF

d_call: .
v_call: TRBV5-4
j_call: TRBJ2-2
clone_size: .
cdr3_nt: TGTGCCAGCAGCTTTGACGGGTCTACCGGGGAGCTGTTTTTT
cdr3_aa: CASSFDGSTGELFF

d_call: .
v_call: TRBV6-5
j_call: TRBJ1-6
clone_size: .
cdr3_nt: TGTGCCACACGCCAGGCTAACTATAATTCACCCCTCCACTTT
cdr3_aa: CATRQANYNSPLHF

d_call: TRBD1
v_call: TRBV29-1
j_call: TRBJ2-7
clone_size: .
cdr3_nt: TGCAGCGTTGTTTCCGGGACAGGGGGCGGCGAGCAGTACTTC
cdr3_aa: CSVVSGTGGGEQYF

d_call: .
v_call: TRBV28
j_call: TRBJ2-1
clone_size: .
cdr3_nt: TGTGCCAGCAGCCTAGGGTCCCCCAATGAGCAGTTCTTC
cdr3_aa: CASSLGSPNEQFF

d_call: .
v_call: TRBV7-6
j_call: TRBJ2-7
clone_size: .
cdr3_nt: TGTGCCAGCAGCTTAGCCAGGGAGTACGAGCAGTACTTC
cdr3_aa: CASSLAREYEQYF

d_call: .
v_call: TRBV5-1
j_call: TRBJ2-7
clone_size: .
cdr3_nt: TGCGCCAGCAGCTTACAGGACTCCTACGAGCAGTACTTC
cdr3_aa: CASSLQDSYEQYF

d_call: .
v_call: TRBV19
j_call: TRBJ1-2
clone_size: .
cdr3_nt: TGTGCCAGTAGTCCCCCAAGTACCTATGGCTACACCTTC
cdr3_aa: CASSPPSTYGYTF

d_call: TRBD2
v_call: TRBV5-1
j_call: TRBJ2-1
clone_size: .
cdr3_nt: TGCGCCAGCAGCTTCAGGCTAGCGGGAGGCCTCTACAATGAGCAGTTCTTC
cdr3_aa: CASSFRLAGGLYNEQFF

d_call: .
v_call: TRBV29-1
j_call: TRBJ2-1
clone_size: .
cdr3_nt: TGCAGCGTTGATCTAGCAGACAATGAGCAGTTCTTC
cdr3_aa: CSVDLADNEQFF

d_call: .
v_call: TRBV10-3
j_call: TRBJ2-7
clone_size: .
cdr3_nt: TGTGCCATCAGTTCCACCGGGGACGAGCAAAGTTTTTACTTC
cdr3_aa: CAISSTGDEQSFYF

d_call: .
v_call: TRBV19
j_call: TRBJ2-5
clone_size: .
cdr3_nt: TGTGCCAGTAGTATTGATGGAGAGGAGACCCAGTACTTC
cdr3_aa: CASSIDGEETQYF

d_call: .
v_call: TRBV28
j_call: TRBJ1-6
clone_size: once
cdr3_nt: TGTGCCAGCAGTCCCAGCGAGGGATTGAAAACCCTCCACTTT
cdr3_aa: CASSPSEGLKTLHF